These T cell receptor beta chains were read from a single sample in a study of blood T cell repertoires in COVID-19. This table comes from immunoSEQ multiplex PCR, and its TCRdb copy is limited to in-frame clones, with some not included. The table records around 130,000 clones, approximately 90% of them present only once. The sequenced sample consisted of peripheral blood. The source is a man between 70 and 80 years old with active COVID-19. CDR3s include the opening cysteine and the closing phenylalanine or tryptophan. The D gene is left open where the match is weak. Only some rows state a clone size, as once, few, many or a class for expanded clones.

v_gene	d_gene	j_gene	abundance	CDR3aa	CDR3nt
TRBV11-2	NA	TRBJ2-1	once	CASSSSRIYNEQFF	TGTGCCAGCAGTTCTAGTCGGATTTACAATGAGCAGTTCTTC
TRBV19	TRBD2	TRBJ2-1	NA	CASSIPAGVSGEQFF	TGTGCCAGTAGTATCCCAGCGGGAGTAAGTGGTGAGCAGTTCTTC
TRBV18	NA	TRBJ1-5	once	CASSPRVLSNQPQHF	TGTGCCAGCTCACCCAGGGTTTTGAGCAATCAGCCCCAGCATTTT
TRBV2	NA	TRBJ2-3	NA	CASSVTPKDTQYF	TGTGCCAGCAGTGTAACTCCCAAGGATACGCAGTATTTT
TRBV24-1	TRBD2	TRBJ2-4	NA	CARRAGGPVKNIQYF	TGTGCCAGGAGGGCGGGAGGGCCGGTCAAAAACATTCAGTACTTC
TRBV24-1	NA	TRBJ2-1	NA	CATTPKSGFGNEQFF	TGTGCCACCACCCCTAAAAGCGGGTTCGGCAATGAGCAGTTCTTC
TRBV19	NA	TRBJ2-7	NA	CASSITRRATYEQYF	TGTGCCAGTAGTATAACCCGCAGGGCAACCTACGAGCAGTACTTC
TRBV4-1	TRBD2	TRBJ2-1	NA	CASSQGLAGPRGEQFF	TGCGCCAGCAGCCAAGGACTAGCGGGCCCCCGGGGTGAGCAGTTCTTC
TRBV5-1	TRBD1	TRBJ2-7	NA	CASSPTGGNYEQYF	TGCGCCAGCAGCCCCACAGGGGGGAACTACGAGCAGTACTTC
TRBV6-1	NA	TRBJ1-6	many	CASSESVGRGNSPLHF	TGTGCCAGCAGTGAAAGTGTGGGCAGGGGTAATTCACCCCTCCACTTT
TRBV18	NA	TRBJ2-7	NA	CASSPSWPREQYF	TGTGCCAGCTCACCTTCTTGGCCAAGAGAGCAGTACTTC
TRBV5-1	TRBD2	TRBJ2-7	NA	CASSFVAGPSYEQYF	TGCGCCAGCAGCTTCGTAGCGGGGCCCTCCTACGAGCAGTACTTC
TRBV27	NA	TRBJ2-5	NA	CASSSFSQETQYF	TGTGCCAGCAGTTCCTTTTCCCAAGAGACCCAGTACTTC
TRBV27	NA	TRBJ1-2	NA	CASRGHRDIYGYTF	TGTGCCAGCAGGGGGCACAGGGACATCTATGGCTACACCTTC
TRBV9	NA	TRBJ1-5	NA	CASSVGSGDQPQHF	TGTGCCAGCAGCGTAGGGTCAGGGGATCAGCCCCAGCATTTT
TRBV9	TRBD2	TRBJ2-4	few	CASSPAGLAGEGSKNIQYF	TGTGCCAGCAGCCCAGCGGGACTAGCGGGAGAAGGATCCAAAAACATTCAGTACTTC
TRBV6-2/TRBV6-3	TRBD1	TRBJ2-3	NA	CASSYSPGKGATDTQYF	TGTGCCAGCAGTTACTCGCCAGGGAAGGGGGCCACAGATACGCAGTATTTT
TRBV24-1	TRBD2	TRBJ2-7	NA	CATSDFETSGRWDEQYF	TGTGCCACCAGTGATTTCGAAACTAGCGGGAGGTGGGACGAGCAGTACTTC
TRBV18	NA	TRBJ1-1	NA	CASSPGPEAFF	TGTGCCAGCTCACCAGGGCCTGAAGCTTTCTTT
TRBV19	TRBD2	TRBJ2-1	NA	CASSIGLVRTEQFF	TGTGCCAGTAGTATCGGACTAGTTCGGACTGAGCAGTTCTTC
TRBV3-1/TRBV3-2	TRBD2	TRBJ2-1	NA	CASSQDTGIGRSEQFF	TGTGCCAGCAGCCAAGATACGGGAATCGGGAGGAGTGAGCAGTTCTTC
TRBV7-9	TRBD2	TRBJ2-7	NA	CASSPTTSGPRDYEQYF	TGTGCCAGCAGTCCCACAACTAGCGGGCCTAGGGATTACGAGCAGTACTTC
TRBV28	NA	TRBJ2-3	NA	CASRLRGFVGTQYF	TGTGCCAGCAGGCTTCGGGGGTTCGTAGGGACGCAGTATTTT
TRBV9	TRBD1	TRBJ1-2	NA	CASSAQDRLGYGYTF	TGTGCCAGCAGCGCCCAGGACAGGCTGGGCTATGGCTACACCTTC
TRBV11-2	TRBD1	TRBJ2-2	NA	CASSSRGSNTGELFF	TGTGCCAGCAGCTCCAGGGGGTCGAACACCGGGGAGCTGTTTTTT
TRBV10-2	NA	TRBJ2-7	NA	CASRGGGAYEQYF	TGCGCCAGCAGGGGAGGGGGGGCCTACGAGCAGTACTTC
TRBV30	NA	TRBJ1-5	NA	CAWASGGGQPQHF	TGTGCCTGGGCCTCCGGGGGGGGACAGCCCCAGCATTTT
TRBV7-2	NA	TRBJ2-3	NA	CASSSHRVTSTDTQYF	TGTGCCAGCAGCTCTCACAGGGTAACTAGCACAGATACGCAGTATTTT
TRBV27	TRBD2	TRBJ2-1	NA	CASSLGVGGRAGDEQFF	TGTGCCAGCAGTTTGGGGGTTGGCGGGAGGGCCGGGGATGAGCAGTTCTTC
TRBV7-8	TRBD2	TRBJ2-5	NA	CASSRSGTETQYF	TGTGCCAGCAGCCGGAGCGGGACCGAGACCCAGTACTTC
TRBV29-1	NA	TRBJ2-2	NA	CSVDTSNTGELFF	TGCAGCGTTGACACATCGAACACCGGGGAGCTGTTTTTT
TRBV27	NA	TRBJ2-5	NA	CATRPISTETQYF	TGTGCCACCCGCCCTATAAGTACGGAGACCCAGTACTTC
TRBV28	TRBD1	TRBJ1-2	NA	CASTVQGIYGYTF	TGTGCCAGCACCGTACAGGGGATCTATGGCTACACCTTC
TRBV14	NA	TRBJ2-5	NA	CASSQDLGSIQETQYF	TGTGCCAGCAGCCAAGATCTGGGCAGCATCCAAGAGACCCAGTACTTC
TRBV29-1	TRBD1	TRBJ2-1	NA	CSARQGSNSNEQFF	TGCAGCGCCAGACAGGGGTCAAACTCCAATGAGCAGTTCTTC